This section outlines one TCR beta chain sequence together with its context. The antigen remains undetermined. The sample is drawn from a study of beta chain features in type 1 diabetes. Study summary: Healthy donors resembled patients in age, gender and cell yields.

Every bit of the isolated RNA underwent reverse transcription, so sequencing read expressed TCRB transcripts. The protocol was immunoSEQ multiplex PCR, while the TCRdb copy is restricted to in-frame clones and leaves out a portion. Here the sample spans 160,000 or so clones, roughly 9% being singletons. Sorting with CD45RO/CCR7/CD25/CD127/CD95/CD27 yielded naive, central memory, regulatory and stem-like memory CD4+ cells. The V and J ends lost 5 bases and 4 bases, in that order; junction bases with no gene match: 6. The CDR3 runs 14 residues. Germline values: CDR1 SEHNR, CDR2 FQNEAQ (reference sequence). Study findings and constraints: There were fewer insertions and more deletions at the VDJ junctions of type 1 diabetes patients. When Type 1 diabetes patients were examined, their TCRB CDR3s proved moderately but significantly shorter in all four CD4+ subsets. Patients' naive, central memory and Treg TCRB repertoires seemed closer to one another than those of healthy donors.

The source of this sequence is a woman aged 25 to 39 with type 1 diabetes. J is TRBJ1-1 and V is TRBV7-9; 8 bases agree with TRBD1. Sequencing was carried out using central memory CD4+ T cells from blood. The CDR3 nucleotides read TGTGCCAGCAGCCAATGGACAGGGCCCACTGAAGCTTTCTTT. Its translation is CASSQWTGPTEAFF.